This T cell receptor beta chain was documented in a study of cytomegalovirus exposure and HLA in healthy donors. The PCR was carried out with 60 Vbeta primers and 13 Jbeta primers. Sequenced by immunoSEQ multiplex PCR; TCRdb stores in-frame clones only, minus some. The data show under 130,000 clones, around 75% seen once. About this clone itself: The antigen remains undetermined.

V dropped 4 bases and J dropped 5 bases, with 13 bases sitting between them. This CDR3 region has 15 residues. CDR1 is SGHRS, CDR2 YFSETQ, per germline. Study outcomes and limitations: Accurate predictions that matched the HLA-A and HLA-B alleles of most subjects were reportedly made from TCR beta sequences. Reportedly, cytomegalovirus status was diagnosed with high sensitivity and specificity. In the analysis, some V segments, TRBV6-2 and TRBV6-3 included, were excluded as indistinguishable. HLA restriction was apparent for most CMV-associated TCR beta chains in a later analysis.

The J gene is TRBJ1-6, the V gene TRBV5-1, with D perhaps matching TRBD1 (5 bases). This TCR was sampled from a man aged 30 to 39 in good health and CMV-seropositive. The sequenced sample was PBMCs. The CDR3 reads CASSGGAGNNSPLHF. For the CDR3, the DNA is TGCGCCAGCAGCGGCGGCGCAGGGAATAATTCACCCCTCCACTTT.